This T cell receptor (beta chain) was observed in a study of spatial heterogeneity in lung cancer. This clonotype came up once. CDR1 is MNHEY and CDR2 is SMNVEV in the germline V gene (reference sequence). The CDR3 spans 13 residues. One entry per CDR3 protein, called by TCRdb with MiXCR from the 5' RACE reads. The sample contains some 110,000 distinct CDR3 sequences, about 12% of which appear only once. Described time point: blood at routine non-recurrence follow-up after resection. Researchers sequenced whole RNA taken from tumor, nontumor lung or frozen PBMC without sorting. J is TRBJ2-3 and V is TRBV27; D is perhaps TRBD1 (5 bases). The J call is doubtful: the DNA matches TRBJ1-5 better. Material: PBMCs, obtained at follow-up. The clonotype was recovered from a male donor with early-stage non-small cell lung cancer. DNA of the CDR3: TGTGCCAGCAGGGAATTTACGACAGATACGCAGCATTTT. Translation: CASREFTTDTQHF.